The entry below describes one TCR beta chain. This clonotype was seen at least ten times. Its antigen is unknown. Base qualities are not recorded, but no much larger clone differs from it by a single base. The time point label on this specimen signifies: patch test 1, 2 weeks after DPC sensitization. Per the publication, the treatment or condition label means: therapeutic diphenylcyclopropenone sensitization with weekly scalp DPC. At each patch-test visit, blood was drawn before the patch test was applied. Eligible patients were aged 18 to 70, diagnosed with alopecia, deemed suitable for DPC therapy, and excluded if pregnant. Unfractionated whole blood was collected in Tempus Blood RNA tubes, and total RNA was extracted from that blood. The library was generated by RACE. Sequencing was performed on a NextSeq 500. During library preparation, unique molecular identifiers were attached to individual cDNA molecules so that TCRs could be counted quantitatively and reproducibly. For every blood RNA sample, sequencing covered both the TCR alpha and TCR beta chains. Concerning the study's data processing: The median number of TCRs per sample was over 95,000, ranging from about 20,000 to 750,000. V, J and CDR3 annotation of the TCR reads was performed with the Decombinator software suite. Every sample was subsampled to the same number of TCRs (28,000) for the PS versus PT1 abundance plots. Expanded TCRs were defined as absent before sensitization and observed at least eight times at the 2-week time point. TCRdb cleaned the public reads at Q25 with fastp, built clones with MiXCR and kept in-frame beta chains. A single entry per CDR3 protein holds the most common genes and DNA from its merged rows. V and J calls and clone size were set by TCRdb, not the authors. For this sample the table gives 50,000 or so distinct CDR3 sequences, of which 9.3% were detected only once. 4.5% of the sample is taken by the ten largest.

The sample originates from a study of human T cells and chemical hapten exposure (dated by TCRdb to about 2021). Context from the whole study: For sensitization, 2% DPC in acetone was applied to a roughly 2 cm by roughly 2 cm area of upper inner arm skin. Blood for TCR sequencing was provided by twenty-nine alopecia patients at one to four time points (pre-sensitization, 2, 6 and 24 weeks). Blood samples were taken from patients before sensitization (week 0) and at 2, 6 and about 24 weeks after DPC sensitization. Patch testing was done on the upper back using Finn chambers containing 0.01% DPC, and results were scored after 6 days according to International Contact Dermatitis Research Group standards. Peripheral blood TCR repertoire changes were tracked in vivo in alopecia patients during primary and secondary sensitization to the hapten diphenylcyclopropenone (DPC). Most of the patients in the cohort were female, and the cohort covered alopecia areata with under or over 50% scalp involvement, alopecia totalis and alopecia universalis. Weekly therapeutic DPC doses were additionally applied to the scalp of patients throughout the roughly 25-week study period. Libraries were pooled for sequencing, and variation in per-sample TCR yields was attributed mainly to small differences in library volumes within the pool. Findings and caveats that apply to the study as a whole: Because every patient had alopecia, a presumed autoimmune disease, the patients' immune response might differ from that of healthy individuals. The number of PT1 expanded TCRs positively correlated with patch test score, significant at thresholds 8, 16 and 32 but not 4. Repeated subsampling changed both the strength of the expansion versus patch-test correlation and the threshold at which that correlation became significant. Significantly more large CDR3 similarity clusters were formed by expanded TCRs than by pre-sensitization or healthy control sets, consistent with antigen-driven responses. The number of TCRs above 1 in 1000 frequency did not change with DPC sensitization; there was no evidence of global repertoire structure alterations.

The germline V gene (reference sequence) specifies SEHNR as CDR1 and FQNEAQ as CDR2. From the cysteine up to the phenylalanine, the CDR3 has a length of 12 residues. Here the CDR3 DNA is all that survives: 36 bases in frame from base 1. V is shortened by 8 bases, J by 4 bases, and the region joining them spans 12 bases. Sequenced here: whole blood, sampled in connection with sensitization to the hapten diphenylcyclopropenone (DPC). This sequence uses TRBV7-9 and TRBJ2-7, with TRBD2 tentatively as D gene (5 bases match). The sequence was collected from a woman aged 45-65 years with alopecia areata. Some clones in this sample may be carry-over from other donors' samples. The bases are TGTGCCAGCGGGAGAAGGGCTTACGAGCAGTACTTC. Translation gives CASGRRAYEQYF.